The rows below give T cell receptor beta chains drawn from one sample of a study of breast tumors, draining lymph nodes, adjacent tissues. Each CDR3 protein gets one entry after TCRdb re-called the multiplex PCR reads with MiXCR. This table holds around 130,000 distinct CDR3 sequences, over 25% found once. Sequencing input: axillary lymph node tissue. The receptors were sampled from a female donor with breast cancer. Some clones in this sample may be carry-over from other donors' samples. The CDR3 runs from the conserved cysteine through the conserved F or W. The D gene is left open where the match is weak. Size tells how often a clone was seen (once, few, many) or the class of an expanded clone, and some rows leave it out.

d_call	v_call	j_call	clone_size	cdr3_nt	cdr3_aa
NA	TRBV28	TRBJ1-1	few	TGTGCCAGCAGTGCACGGGGACATACGAACACTGAAGCTTTCTTT	CASSARGHTNTEAFF
NA	TRBV6-2/TRBV6-3	TRBJ2-1	NA	TGTGCCAGCAGCTACTCGATGACCGGGACACGATTACCCCCTCTCTCCTACAATGAGCAGTTCTTC	CASSYSMTGTRLPPLSYNEQFF
TRBD1	TRBV14	TRBJ2-7	many	TGTGCCAGCAGTCACAGGGGCTACGAGCAGTACTTC	CASSHRGYEQYF
NA	TRBV5-1	TRBJ1-5	many	TGCGCCAGCAGCTTGTGGGGGACGAATCAGCCCCAGCATTTT	CASSLWGTNQPQHF
NA	TRBV7-2	TRBJ1-2	NA	TGTGCCAGCAGCCCGAAACCCAGGGGAGCTAACTATGGCCACACCTTC	CASSPKPRGANYGHTF
NA	TRBV20-1	TRBJ2-5	NA	TGCAGTGCTAGAGATCGGATTTATGGAGCGACCCGGTACTTC	CSARDRIYGATRYF
NA	TRBV7-7	TRBJ2-5	many	TGTGCTAGCAGCTCTGGGGGAGTGGAGACCCAGTACTTC	CASSSGGVETQYF
TRBD2	TRBV5-6	TRBJ2-5	NA	TGTGCCAGCAGCCCTCGCGGGAGGGGCGCGACCCAGTACTTC	CASSPRGRGATQYF
NA	TRBV9	TRBJ2-1	NA	TGTGCCAGCAGCGTATCAGGCCACAATGAGCAGTTCTTC	CASSVSGHNEQFF
TRBD1	TRBV5-1	TRBJ1-1	NA	TGCGCCAGCGCCCCCAGAGACAGGGACACTGAAGCTTTCTTT	CASAPRDRDTEAFF
NA	TRBV4-3	TRBJ1-4	many	TGCGCCAGCAGCCAAGATGCCGGAACAGCTAATGAAAAACTGTTTTTT	CASSQDAGTANEKLFF
NA	TRBV7-6	TRBJ2-2	many	TGTGCCAGCAGCTTAGAGGGTCGACAGAGCACCGGGGAGCTGTTTTTT	CASSLEGRQSTGELFF
TRBD2	TRBV24-1	TRBJ2-2	many	TGTGCCACCAGTAAGCGGGACCCCCTGACAACCGGGGAGCTGTTTTTT	CATSKRDPLTTGELFF
NA	TRBV6-2/TRBV6-3	TRBJ1-6	many	TGTGCCAGCAGTTACCCAGGCGTCTATAATTCACCCCTCCACTTT	CASSYPGVYNSPLHF
NA	TRBV30	TRBJ1-6	many	TGTGCCTGGAGCACCGGGGTACGGAGTTCACCCCTCCACTTT	CAWSTGVRSSPLHF
TRBD2	TRBV19	TRBJ2-5	many	TGTGCCAGTAGTATGTTACTAGCGGGGAAAGAGACCCAGTACTTC	CASSMLLAGKETQYF
NA	TRBV12-5	TRBJ1-6	many	TGTGCTAGTGCCGCAGGGTCAAATTCACCCCTCCACTTT	CASAAGSNSPLHF
TRBD2	TRBV2	TRBJ2-2	many	TGTGCCAGCAGCCCCGGACTAGCGGGGGGAGGGACCGGGGAGCTGTTTTTT	CASSPGLAGGGTGELFF
NA	TRBV6-6	TRBJ2-2	few	TGTGCCAGCAGTCACGGGGGGAACACCGGGGAGCTGTTTTTT	CASSHGGNTGELFF
NA	TRBV7-9	TRBJ2-1	NA	TGTGCCAGCAGCTTAGCGGACCAGGGTAAAGGGCAGTTCTTT	CASSLADQGKGQFF
TRBD2	TRBV12-3/TRBV12-4	TRBJ2-1	many	TGTGCCAGCAGTTTCTTAGCGGGGGGGCCGGGGGAGCAGTTCTTC	CASSFLAGGPGEQFF
TRBD1	TRBV29-1	TRBJ2-6	NA	TGCAGCGTTGAAGGGGGGACAGGGGGCACTGAAGCTTTC	CSVEGGTGGTEAF
NA	TRBV28	TRBJ1-6	NA	TGTGCCAGCAGCTTATCTGGTCTAAGTTCACCCATCCACTTT	CASSLSGLSSPIHF
TRBD2	TRBV10-2	TRBJ2-3	many	TGCGCCAGCAGTGGGGGGACTAGCGGGGTTGATACGCAGTATTTT	CASSGGTSGVDTQYF
NA	TRBV20-1	TRBJ1-3	many	TGCAGTGTATCGGTACAGTCTGGAAACACCATATATTTT	CSVSVQSGNTIYF
NA	TRBV6-1	TRBJ2-5	many	TGTGCCAGCAGACGGACAGAACAAGAGACCCAGTACTTC	CASRRTEQETQYF
NA	TRBV10-3	TRBJ1-2	many	TGTGCCATCAGTGAAACTTCGGGGGTTGACTATGGCTACACCTTC	CAISETSGVDYGYTF
NA	TRBV7-2	TRBJ2-7	many	TGTGCCAGCACCTTCGGGACTTACGTCGAGCAGTACTTC	CASTFGTYVEQYF
TRBD1	TRBV5-1	TRBJ2-3	once	TGCGCCAGCAGCTCTACCGGGACAGGGGAGGGAGATACGCAGTATTTT	CASSSTGTGEGDTQYF
NA	TRBV19	TRBJ1-6	many	TGTGCCAGTAGTACCCCGGGAGACCTAGGAGGTTCACCCCTCCACTTT	CASSTPGDLGGSPLHF
NA	TRBV28	TRBJ1-2	many	TGTGCCAGCAGTCGGGACCTCCTTAATGGTGGCGCTTATGGCTACACCTTC	CASSRDLLNGGAYGYTF
NA	TRBV30	TRBJ1-3	many	TGTGCCTGGACCTCCGACAGCCTTAGGGGAAACACCATATATTTT	CAWTSDSLRGNTIYF
NA	TRBV9	TRBJ1-1	NA	TGTGCCAGCAGCGTAGGGCAGGGCACTGAAGCTTTCTTT	CASSVGQGTEAFF
TRBD2	TRBV20-1	TRBJ2-2	many	TGCAGTGCTCAGGGGACTAGCGACGGGGAGCTGTTTTTT	CSAQGTSDGELFF
TRBD1	TRBV29-1	TRBJ1-2	many	TGCAGCGTTGAAGATGCGGACAGGGGGCGAATGGTCTATGGCTACACCTTC	CSVEDADRGRMVYGYTF
TRBD1	TRBV7-3	TRBJ1-2	many	TGTGCCAGCAGCTATTATCCGACAAAGACAGGGCCCCGTGGCTACACCTTC	CASSYYPTKTGPRGYTF
NA	TRBV5-1	TRBJ2-6	many	TGCGCCAGCAGCCCGGAATCTTTCTCTGGGGCCAACGTCCTGACTTTC	CASSPESFSGANVLTF
NA	TRBV6-5	TRBJ1-2	many	TGTGCCAGCAGTCATCGACCGACGGAGTCTGGCTACACCTTC	CASSHRPTESGYTF
NA	TRBV28	TRBJ1-6	NA	TGCGCCAGCATCGGCAGGACTGCATATAATTCACACCTCCACTTT	CASIGRTAYNSHLHF
TRBD2	TRBV4-1	TRBJ2-5	NA	TGTGCCAGCAACCAAAGCGGGGGGCCTCTGGAGACCCAGTACTTC	CASNQSGGPLETQYF
NA	TRBV4-2	TRBJ1-1	few	TGTGCCAGCAGCCAGGCCGAGGGTACAGGGAACACTGAAGCTTTCTTT	CASSQAEGTGNTEAFF
NA	TRBV30	TRBJ2-2	many	TGTGCCTGGAGCGAACAGGCAGGCACCGGGGAGCTGTTTTTT	CAWSEQAGTGELFF